These 29 T cell receptor beta chains were sequenced from one sample in a study of OX40 agonist ivuxolimab in advanced cancers. Here immunoSEQ multiplex PCR was the method, and the copy in TCRdb shows in-frame clones only, minus some. The profile covers 80,000 to 95,000 clones, with approximately 79% appearing a single time and roughly 1.7% taken by the ten largest. This sample comprised CD4+ or CD8+ T cells sorted from blood, obtained in a trial of the OX40 agonist ivuxolimab. The source of these receptors is an adult with an advanced solid tumor such as melanoma, head and neck, liver or kidney cancer.

The chain links TRBV6-1 to TRBJ2-7, with 7 bases aligning to TRBD1. Trimming took 7 bases from V and 4 from J; bases not matched to a gene: 10. The germline CDR1 and CDR2 sequences are MNHNS and SASEGT. The CDR3 spans 14 residues. The CDR3 DNA is TGTGCCAGCAACGTTAGACAGGGAGATTACGAGCAGTACTTC. It specifies CASNVRQGDYEQYF.

The chain couples TRBV7-9 to TRBJ1-1; D is uncertain. The V gene's germline CDR1 is SEHNR and CDR2 FQNEAQ (reference sequence). Trimming left V 0 bases short and J 8 bases short, with 10 bases between. The CDR3 sequence is 13 residues long. The CDR3 spells CASSLAASGEAFF. The CDR3 bases are TGTGCCAGCAGCTTAGCCGCCAGCGGAGAAGCTTTCTTT.

V is TRBV19 and J is TRBJ1-6, with unresolved D. CDR1 LNHDA and CDR2 SQIVND come from the germline V gene (reference sequence). CDR3 length equals 15 residues. With 5 bases removed from V and 0 bases from J, the gap between germline ends came to 8 bases. The chain's CDR3 is CASSRGSSYNSPLHF. The CDR3 region has the DNA TGTGCCAGTAGTCGTGGGAGCTCCTATAATTCACCCCTCCACTTT.

The chain carries TRBV5-4 and TRBJ1-6; D remains ambiguous. V gave up 0 bases and J gave up 3 bases, with 13 bases separating them. The CDR3 is made up of 17 amino acids. Germline V gives CDR1 SGHNT, CDR2 YYREEE (reference sequence). The CDR3 region has the DNA TGTGCCAGCAGCTTGGGAGGTGCGACCAACTATAATTCACCCCTCCACTTT. Protein sequence: CASSLGGATNYNSPLHF.

This chain connects TRBV9 to TRBJ2-2; no definite D call. Trimming removed 3 bases from V and 0 bases from J, with 3 bases in between. CDR3 size: 13 residues. CDR1 SGDLS and CDR2 YYNGEE come from the germline V gene. In nucleotides, the CDR3 is TGTGCCAGCAGCGAGACGAACACCGGGGAGCTGTTTTTT. Amino acid sequence: CASSETNTGELFF.

The chain couples TRBV5-6 to TRBJ1-2, with 7 bases lining up with TRBD1. Germline loops: CDR1 SGHDT, CDR2 YYEEEE. The junction had 7 bases not matched to a gene; V was cut back by 1 base and J by 1 base. This CDR3 is 16 amino acids long. The chain's CDR3 is CASSLLGGGGNYGYTF. The CDR3 nucleotides read TGTGCCAGCAGCTTGTTAGGGGGCGGGGGTAACTATGGCTACACCTTC.

This clone occurred once. The V gene is TRBV4-2, the J gene TRBJ2-3; 7 nucleotides agree with TRBD2. Trimming cost V 4 bases and J 4 bases; bases outside gene matches: 8. CDR3 length: 15 amino acids. Per the germline V gene, CDR1 is LGHNA and CDR2 is YNFKEQ. In DNA form, the CDR3 reads TGTGCCAGCAGCCCCAGGTCCCGGGAGGCAGATACGCAGTATTTT. Its translation: CASSPRSREADTQYF.

The chain combines TRBV20-1 with TRBJ1-6; D not resolved. The CDR3 runs 11 residues. Trimming cost V 4 bases and J 7 bases, with 5 bases left between them. Germline CDR1 is DFQATT and CDR2 is SNEGSKA (reference sequence). CDR3 sequence (DNA): TGCAGTGCTACCTTAAATTCACCCCTCCACTTT. It is translated as CSATLNSPLHF.

J is TRBJ1-2 and V is TRBV7-2, with 7 bases identical to TRBD1. The germline V gene encodes CDR1 SGHTA and CDR2 FQGNSA. Losses at the gene ends were 5 bases for V and 4 bases for J; bases not matched to a gene: 7. The CDR3 sequence is 14 residues long. CDR3 protein: CASSQGTEGYGYTF. Written as DNA, the CDR3 is TGTGCCAGCAGCCAAGGGACAGAAGGCTATGGCTACACCTTC.

In this sample, this clone turned up a few times. This chain connects TRBV30 to TRBJ2-1; 7 positions agree with TRBD2. With V trimmed by 3 bases and J by 7 bases, 6 bases remained unmatched. This CDR3 spans 13 amino acids. Germline lookup yields CDR1 GTSNPN and CDR2 SVGIG (reference sequence). The CDR3 protein is CAWSGGSLNEQFF. The CDR3 nucleotides are TGTGCCTGGAGCGGGGGGAGTTTGAATGAGCAGTTCTTC.

V gene TRBV30 combines with J gene TRBJ2-5, with 7 positions matching TRBD1. V trimming: 4 bases; J trimming: 4 bases; junction bases outside the gene matches: 0. The CDR3 covers 11 residues. Looked up from germline, CDR1 is GTSNPN and CDR2 is SVGIG (reference sequence). The CDR3 region has the DNA TGTGCCTGGACAGGGGGAGAGACCCAGTACTTC. Translation gives CAWTGGETQYF.

The rearrangement links TRBV28 to TRBJ2-3; 7 bases align to TRBD1. Germline lookup yields CDR1 MDHEN and CDR2 SYDVKM. The length of the CDR3 is 15 residues. Losses at the gene ends were 6 bases for V and 2 bases for J; bases not matched to a gene: 8. CDR3 residues: CASSPHGQVTDTQYF. The CDR3 nucleotides read TGTGCCAGCAGCCCACATGGACAGGTCACAGATACGCAGTATTTT.

In DNA, the CDR3 is TGTGCCAGTAGTATATCCCGGGAAGCTTTCTTT. Protein sequence: CASSISREAFF. The rearrangement links TRBV19 to TRBJ1-1; D uncertain. The CDR3 has 11 amino acids. Trimming shortened V by 2 bases and J by 8 bases, and 6 bases separated the two germline ends. Per the germline V gene, CDR1 is LNHDA and CDR2 is SQIVND (reference sequence).

The chain employs TRBV5-4 and TRBJ2-5; tentative D call: TRBD2 (5 bases). The CDR3 has 16 residues. Germline V CDR1 and CDR2: SGHNT, YYREEE (reference sequence). Trimming pared 4 bases from V and 1 base from J, leaving 17 bases between. The CDR3 protein is CASSKDPASRQETQYF. DNA for the CDR3: TGTGCCAGCAGCAAGGACCCGGCTAGCCGCCAAGAGACCCAGTACTTC.

The V call is TRBV4-3, the J call TRBJ2-1; D is perhaps TRBD2 (5 bases). The germline CDR1 and CDR2 sequences are LGHNA and YSLEER. There are 13 residues in the CDR3. V shed 5 bases and J shed 7 bases, with 12 bases lying between them. The CDR3 protein is CASSTVEGNEQFF. The CDR3 DNA follows: TGCGCCAGCAGCACCGTCGAGGGTAATGAGCAGTTCTTC.

The genes are TRBV7-2 and TRBJ1-2; TRBD1 is a possible D gene (6 bases). Per germline, CDR1 SGHTA and CDR2 FQGNSA. The germline V and J ends were trimmed by 1 base and 4 bases, with 19 bases remaining between them. The CDR3 runs 17 residues. The DNA for the CDR3 is TGTGCCAGCAGCTTAGATTCAGGGGAAGCGGTGGCCTATGGCTACACCTTC. Protein sequence: CASSLDSGEAVAYGYTF.

The chain's CDR3 is CASSQQRDTEAFF. CDR3 sequence (DNA): TGTGCCAGCAGCCAGCAAAGGGACACTGAAGCTTTCTTT. The J gene is TRBJ1-1, the V gene TRBV7-8; the D is unclear. CDR1 SGHVS and CDR2 FQNEAQ come from the germline V gene. Trimming cost V 5 bases and J 3 bases, with 10 bases left between them. The CDR3 sequence is 13 residues long.

The chain has TRBV5-1 and TRBJ2-2; D is perhaps TRBD1 (5 bases). The length of the CDR3 is 15 residues. Germline V gene lookup returns CDR1 SGHRS and CDR2 YFSETQ. The germline V and J ends were trimmed by 0 bases and 5 bases, with 11 bases remaining between them. DNA for the CDR3: TGCGCCAGCAGCTTGGAAGGGGTGGGGACCGGGGAGCTGTTTTTT. Residues: CASSLEGVGTGELFF.

The V call is TRBV21-1, the J call TRBJ1-4. TRBV21-1 is given as a pseudogene. CDR3 length: 14 amino acids. The CDR3 sequence is CASSRGKEAEKLFF. In nucleotides, the CDR3 is TGTGCCAGCAGCAGAGGTAAGGAAGCGGAAAAACTGTTTTTT.

The chain combines TRBV4-3 with TRBJ2-1; no definite D call. Trimming left V 2 bases short and J 9 bases short, with 17 bases between. CDR1 is LGHNA, CDR2 YSLEER, per germline. The length of the CDR3 is 15 residues. In nucleotides, the CDR3 is TGCGCCAGCAGCCAATCGGATGGCCCCTACGGTGAGCAGTTCTTC. It encodes CASSQSDGPYGEQFF.

The CDR3 nucleotides read TGTGCCAGCAGTATAGACCCCCAGGTTGCCCAGCATTTT. Amino acids: CASSIDPQVAQHF. This chain uses TRBV2 with TRBJ1-5; no clear D gene. Germline V lookup: CDR1 SNHLY, CDR2 FYNNEI. The CDR3 sequence is 13 residues long. V was clipped by 5 bases and J by 11 bases, with 16 bases between them.

The J gene is TRBJ2-7, the V gene TRBV29-1; D is uncertain. CDR1 and CDR2 (germline): SQVTM, ANQGSEA. Trimming took off 7 bases at V and 3 bases at J, with 10 bases between the two ends. The CDR3 has 11 residues. The CDR3 nucleotides read TGCAGCGCCAAAGAGAACTACGAGCAGTACTTC. Its protein is CSAKENYEQYF.

This clone was found once. The chain employs TRBV11-2 and TRBJ2-5; unclear D gene. V shed 1 base and J shed 3 bases, with 9 bases lying between them. Germline V gives CDR1 SGHAT, CDR2 FQNNGV. The CDR3 extends over 14 amino acids. CDR3 loop: CASSLGTIEETQYF. The CDR3 coding sequence is TGTGCCAGCAGCTTAGGGACGATAGAAGAGACCCAGTACTTC.

The gene calls are TRBV19 and TRBJ1-4; D remains unclear. V was cut by 10 bases and J by 6 bases, with 9 bases left in between. Germline V lookup: CDR1 LNHDA, CDR2 SQIVND (reference sequence). The CDR3 runs 11 residues. CDR3 coding DNA: TGTGCCACAAGTCGGGATGAAAAACTGTTTTTT. It is translated as CATSRDEKLFF.

The genes are TRBV18 and TRBJ2-2; tentatively, D is TRBD1 or TRBD2 (5 bases each). The germline CDR1 and CDR2 sequences are KGHSH and LQKENI. V was trimmed by 8 bases and J by 4 bases, leaving 17 bases between them. The CDR3 runs 15 residues. The CDR3 DNA sequence: TGTGCCAGCCGACGGGACGGTCGAGGCACCGGGGAGCTGTTTTTT. This codes for CASRRDGRGTGELFF.

This clone was seen a handful of times. The chain uses TRBV5-4 and TRBJ2-2; TRBD1 aligns across 11 bases. Germline V CDR1 and CDR2: SGHNT, YYREEE (reference sequence). J lost 7 bases, V lost 0 bases, and 5 bases had no gene match. This CDR3 comprises 16 residues. The CDR3 DNA sequence: TGTGCCAGCAGCTTGGGGGGACAGGGGGTTAGCGGGGAGCTGTTTTTT. This encodes CASSLGGQGVSGELFF.

The chain is built from TRBV5-1 and TRBJ2-3; 8 bases line up with TRBD2. The V gene's germline CDR1 is SGHRS and CDR2 YFSETQ. This CDR3 contains 14 residues. The V segment lost 6 bases and the J segment 2 bases; nucleotides outside the gene matches: 5. The CDR3 DNA reads as TGCGCCAGCACGGGGGGGGCCTCCACAGATACGCAGTATTTT. It encodes CASTGGASTDTQYF.

The chain recombines TRBV10-3 with TRBJ2-5, with D tentatively TRBD2 (7 bases). Germline V CDR1 and CDR2: ENHRY, SYGVKD. This CDR3 has 17 residues. V was clipped by 5 bases and J by 5 bases, with 24 bases between them. The CDR3 DNA follows: TGTGCCATCAGTCGGTCGGGGGGACACACCATCGGGGAGACCCAGTACTTC. The encoded protein is CAISRSGGHTIGETQYF.

The chain combines TRBV4-3 with TRBJ1-1, with TRBD1 matching 9 bases. With 3 bases clipped from V and 1 base from J, the junction kept 6 bases outside the gene matches. CDR3 length: 16 residues. Germline CDR1 LGHNA, CDR2 YSLEER. The CDR3 sequence: CASSQDGTGRNTEAFF. The DNA of the CDR3 is TGCGCCAGCAGCCAGGACGGGACAGGGAGGAACACTGAAGCTTTCTTT.